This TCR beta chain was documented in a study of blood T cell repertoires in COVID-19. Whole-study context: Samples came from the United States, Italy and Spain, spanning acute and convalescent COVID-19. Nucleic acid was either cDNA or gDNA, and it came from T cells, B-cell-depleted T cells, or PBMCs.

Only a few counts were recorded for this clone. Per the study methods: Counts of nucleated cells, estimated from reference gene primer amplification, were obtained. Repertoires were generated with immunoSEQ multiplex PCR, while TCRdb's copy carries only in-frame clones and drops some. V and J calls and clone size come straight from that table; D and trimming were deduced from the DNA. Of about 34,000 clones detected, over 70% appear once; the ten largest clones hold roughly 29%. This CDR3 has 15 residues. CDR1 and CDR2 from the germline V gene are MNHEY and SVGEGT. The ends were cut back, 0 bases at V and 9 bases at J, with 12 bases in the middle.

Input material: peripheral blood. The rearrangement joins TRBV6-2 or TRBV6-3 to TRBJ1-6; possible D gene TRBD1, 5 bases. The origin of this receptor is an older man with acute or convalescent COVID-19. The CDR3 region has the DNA TGTGCCAGCAGTTACTCGCCAGGGTGGGGTTCACCCCTCCACTTT. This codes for CASSYSPGWGSPLHF.